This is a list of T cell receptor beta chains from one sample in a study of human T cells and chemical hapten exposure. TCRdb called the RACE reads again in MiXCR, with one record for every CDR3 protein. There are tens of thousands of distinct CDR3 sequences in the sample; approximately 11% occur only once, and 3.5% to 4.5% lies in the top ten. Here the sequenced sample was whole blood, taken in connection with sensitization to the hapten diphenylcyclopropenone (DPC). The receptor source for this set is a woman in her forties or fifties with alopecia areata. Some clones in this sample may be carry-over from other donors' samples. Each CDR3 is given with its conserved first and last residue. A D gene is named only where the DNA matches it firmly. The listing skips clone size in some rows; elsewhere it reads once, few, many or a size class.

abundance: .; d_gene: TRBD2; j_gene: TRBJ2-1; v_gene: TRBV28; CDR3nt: TGTGCCAGCAGGGGTAGCGGGAGGGCGAATGAGCAGTTCTTC; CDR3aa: CASRGSGRANEQFF
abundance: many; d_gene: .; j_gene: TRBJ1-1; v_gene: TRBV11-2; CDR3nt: TGTGCCAGCAGCTTTGGGGTGGCAGGGGACACTGAAGCTTTCTTT; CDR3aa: CASSFGVAGDTEAFF
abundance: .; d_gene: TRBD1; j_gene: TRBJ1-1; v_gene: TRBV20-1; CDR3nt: TGCAGTGCTAGTGACAGGGCTAGCACTGAAGCTTTCTTT; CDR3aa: CSASDRASTEAFF
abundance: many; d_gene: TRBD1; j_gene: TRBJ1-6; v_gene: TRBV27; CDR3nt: TGTGCCAGCAGTTTCACCACAGGGGGCTCCTATAATTCACCCCTCCACTTT; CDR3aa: CASSFTTGGSYNSPLHF
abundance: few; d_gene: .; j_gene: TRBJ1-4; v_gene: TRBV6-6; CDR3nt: TGTGCCAGCAGGAGGAATGAAAAACTGTTTTTT; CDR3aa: CASRRNEKLFF
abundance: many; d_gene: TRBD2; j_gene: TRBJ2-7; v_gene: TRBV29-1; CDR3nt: TGCAGCGTCGGACTAGCGGAGCCCTACGAGCAGTACTTC; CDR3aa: CSVGLAEPYEQYF
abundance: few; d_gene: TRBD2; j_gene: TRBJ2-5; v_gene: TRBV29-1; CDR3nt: TGCAGCGTTCCTCCTCGACTAGCGGGAGTAGAGACCCAGTACTTC; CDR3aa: CSVPPRLAGVETQYF
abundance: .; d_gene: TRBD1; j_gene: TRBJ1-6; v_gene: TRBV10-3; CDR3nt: TGTGCCATCAGTGTAACAGGGGAGAATTCACCCCTCCACTTT; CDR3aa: CAISVTGENSPLHF
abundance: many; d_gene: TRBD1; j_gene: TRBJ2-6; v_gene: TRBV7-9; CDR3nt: TGTGCCAGCAGCAAAGGGACAGCGGGGGCCAACGTCCTGACTTTC; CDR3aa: CASSKGTAGANVLTF
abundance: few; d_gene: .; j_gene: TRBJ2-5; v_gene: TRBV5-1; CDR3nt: TGCGCCAGCAGCTTGGCCGGAAGGGGAGGCGAGACCCAGTACTTC; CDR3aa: CASSLAGRGGETQYF
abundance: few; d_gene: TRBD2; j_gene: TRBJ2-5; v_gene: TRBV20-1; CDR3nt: TGCAGTGCCCGAACTCTAGCGGGGGGGTTGTACCAAGAGACCCAGTACTTC; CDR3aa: CSARTLAGGLYQETQYF
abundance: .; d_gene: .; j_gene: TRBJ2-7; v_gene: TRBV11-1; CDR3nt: TGTGCCAGCAGCTTAAGGCTAGCGCCCTCCTACGAGCAGTACTTC; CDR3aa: CASSLRLAPSYEQYF
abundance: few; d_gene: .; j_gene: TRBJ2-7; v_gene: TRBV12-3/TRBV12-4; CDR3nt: TGTGCCAGCAGTTTTTGGGGGGCGAGAGCCTACGAGCAGTACTTC; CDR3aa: CASSFWGARAYEQYF
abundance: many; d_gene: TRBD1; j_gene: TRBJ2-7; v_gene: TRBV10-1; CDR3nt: TGCGCCAGCAGTGCGAACCTTCCGGGACAGGGGCCCTACGAGCAGTACTTC; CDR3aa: CASSANLPGQGPYEQYF
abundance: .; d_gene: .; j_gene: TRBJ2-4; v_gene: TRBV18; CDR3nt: TGTGCCAGCTCACCACAGGAGGCCAAAAACATTCAGTACTTC; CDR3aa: CASSPQEAKNIQYF
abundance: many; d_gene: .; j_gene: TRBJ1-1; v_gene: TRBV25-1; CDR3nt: TGTGCCAGCAGTGATCAGTTCACTGAAGCTTTCTTT; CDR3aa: CASSDQFTEAFF
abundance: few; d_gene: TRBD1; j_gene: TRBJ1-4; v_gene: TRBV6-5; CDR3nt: TGTGCCAGCAGGAGACAGGGGCATGAAAAACTGTTTTTT; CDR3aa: CASRRQGHEKLFF
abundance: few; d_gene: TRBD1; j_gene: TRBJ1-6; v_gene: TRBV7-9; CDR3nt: TGTGCCAGCAGCCCTGATACAGGGGTTAATTCACCCCTCCACTTT; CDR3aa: CASSPDTGVNSPLHF
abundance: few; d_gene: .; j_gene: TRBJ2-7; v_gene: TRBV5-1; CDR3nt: TGCGCCAGCAGCTCTCAACCGGGACGAACCGACGAGCAGTACTTC; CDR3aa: CASSSQPGRTDEQYF
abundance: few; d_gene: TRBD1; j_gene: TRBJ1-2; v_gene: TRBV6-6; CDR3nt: TGTGCCAGCAGGCTCAAAACAGGGGGCAGTGGCTACACCTTC; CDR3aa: CASRLKTGGSGYTF
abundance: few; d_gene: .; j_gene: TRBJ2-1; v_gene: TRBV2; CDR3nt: TGTGCCAGCAGGGACCAACGGCAGGGGCCACTCAATGAGCAGTTCTTC; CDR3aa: CASRDQRQGPLNEQFF
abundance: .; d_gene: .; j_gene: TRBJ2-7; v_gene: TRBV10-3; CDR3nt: TGTGCCATCAGAGCGACAGGAATCTCCTACGAGCAGTACTTC; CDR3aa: CAIRATGISYEQYF
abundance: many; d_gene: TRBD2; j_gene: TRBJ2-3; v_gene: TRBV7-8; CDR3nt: TGTGCCAGCAGCTTAACTAGCGGGGGGGCGATGCGAACAGATACGCAGTATTTT; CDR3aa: CASSLTSGGAMRTDTQYF
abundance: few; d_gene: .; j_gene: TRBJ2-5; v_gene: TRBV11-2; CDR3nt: TGTGCCAGCAGCTTAACCGGGACAAGCCAAGAGACCCAGTACTTC; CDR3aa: CASSLTGTSQETQYF
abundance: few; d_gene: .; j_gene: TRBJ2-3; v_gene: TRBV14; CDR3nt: TGTGCCAGCAGCCAAGACAACACAGATACGCAGTATTTT; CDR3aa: CASSQDNTDTQYF
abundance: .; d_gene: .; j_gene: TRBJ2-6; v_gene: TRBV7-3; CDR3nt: TGTGCCAGCAGCTTCGATATTTCTGGGGCCAACGTCCTGACTTTC; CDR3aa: CASSFDISGANVLTF
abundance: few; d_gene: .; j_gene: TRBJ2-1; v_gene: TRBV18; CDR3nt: TGTGCCAGCTCACGGACTGCCCGGGGGAGCGAGTACAATGAGCAGTTCTTC; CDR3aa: CASSRTARGSEYNEQFF
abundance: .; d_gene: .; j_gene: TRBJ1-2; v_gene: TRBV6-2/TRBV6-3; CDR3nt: TGTGCCAGCAGTTCAGGAGGCGGCTACACCTTC; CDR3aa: CASSSGGGYTF
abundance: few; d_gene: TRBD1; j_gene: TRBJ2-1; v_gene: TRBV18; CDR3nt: TGTGCCAGCCCTCCCGGGACAGGATCGGGAGAGCAGTTCTTC; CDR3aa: CASPPGTGSGEQFF
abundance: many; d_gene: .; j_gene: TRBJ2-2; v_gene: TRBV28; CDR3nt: TGTGCCAGCAGGACGAACACCGGGGAGCTGTTTTTT; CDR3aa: CASRTNTGELFF
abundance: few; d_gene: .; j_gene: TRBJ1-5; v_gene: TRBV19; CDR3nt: TGTGCCAGTAGTATGATTAGCAATCAGCCCCAGCATTTT; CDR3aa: CASSMISNQPQHF
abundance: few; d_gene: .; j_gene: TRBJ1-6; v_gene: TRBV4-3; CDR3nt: TGCGCCAGCAGCCAAGTAGTTAAGAGTAATTCACCCCTCCACTTT; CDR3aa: CASSQVVKSNSPLHF
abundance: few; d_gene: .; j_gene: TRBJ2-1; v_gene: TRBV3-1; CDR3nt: TGTGCCAGCAGCTCTACTTATGGCGCTGAGCAGTTCTTC; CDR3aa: CASSSTYGAEQFF
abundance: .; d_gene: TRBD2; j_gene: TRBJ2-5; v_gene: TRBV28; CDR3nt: TGTGCCAGCAGTCCGGGAGGGCAACAAGAGACCCAGTACTTC; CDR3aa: CASSPGGQQETQYF
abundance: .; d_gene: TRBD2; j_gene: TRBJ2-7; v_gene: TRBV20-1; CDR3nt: TGCAGTGCTAGGACAGTTACCGGGACTAGCGCCTACGAGCAGTACTTC; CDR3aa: CSARTVTGTSAYEQYF
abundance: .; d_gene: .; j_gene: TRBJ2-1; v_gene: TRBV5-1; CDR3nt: TGCGCCAGCAGCTCCAGAGGTTACAATGAGCAGTTCTTC; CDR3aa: CASSSRGYNEQFF
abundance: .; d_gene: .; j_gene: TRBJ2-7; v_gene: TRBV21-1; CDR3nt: TGTGCCAGCAGCAAAACACCGGCCTACGAGCAGTACTTC; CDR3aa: CASSKTPAYEQYF
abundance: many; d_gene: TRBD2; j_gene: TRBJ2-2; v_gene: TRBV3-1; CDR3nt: TGTGCCAGCAGCCAAGCGGGACTAGCGGGAGAGATCGGGGAGCTGTTTTTT; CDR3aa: CASSQAGLAGEIGELFF
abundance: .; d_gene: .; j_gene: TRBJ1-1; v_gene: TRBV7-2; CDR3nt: TGTGCCAGCAGATCAACAGTGAACACTGAAGCTTTCTTT; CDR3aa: CASRSTVNTEAFF
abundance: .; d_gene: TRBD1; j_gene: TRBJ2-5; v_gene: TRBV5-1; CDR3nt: TGCGCCAGCAGCCCGGGACAGGGGGTTTCAGAGACCCAGTACTTC; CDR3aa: CASSPGQGVSETQYF
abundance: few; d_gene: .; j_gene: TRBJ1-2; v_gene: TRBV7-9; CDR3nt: TGTGCCAGCAGCCCCCAAATCTGGACATTGAGAGGCTACACCTTC; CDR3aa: CASSPQIWTLRGYTF
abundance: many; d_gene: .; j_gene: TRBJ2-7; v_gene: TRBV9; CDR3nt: TGTGCCAGCTCCCGGGACACATACTACGAGCAGTACTTC; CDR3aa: CASSRDTYYEQYF
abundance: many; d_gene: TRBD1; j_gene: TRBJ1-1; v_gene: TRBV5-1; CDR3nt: TGCGCCAGCAGCGGGGGGACAGGGACGAACACTGAAGCTTTCTTT; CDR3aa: CASSGGTGTNTEAFF